Shown below are 9 T cell receptor beta chains from a single sample sequenced in a study of Ad26.COV2.S vaccination and SARS-CoV-2 variants. The repertoire was sequenced with immunoSEQ multiplex PCR; TCRdb's copy has only in-frame clones and lacks some. Here the sample spans roughly 400,000 clones, about 89% being singletons. Treatment specified: about 20 received Ad26.COV2.S at low or high dose, single or two shots; about 5 received placebo; per-sample allocation not given. At day 63 after the first vaccine or placebo injection, samples were drawn. This sample comprised peripheral blood, obtained in a trial of Ad26.COV2.S vaccine versus placebo. The origin of the receptors is a person between 18 and 65 years old who received the Ad26.COV2.S COVID-19 vaccine or a placebo.

The chain is built from TRBV28 and TRBJ2-7; D is unresolved. Germline values: CDR1 MDHEN, CDR2 SYDVKM. The CDR3 extends over 14 amino acids. V gave up 5 bases and J gave up 2 bases, with 13 bases separating them. CDR3 in DNA: TGTGCCAGCAGTCCCTTTACTCTAACCTACGAGCAGTACTTC. Translated: CASSPFTLTYEQYF.

This sequence joins TRBV2 and TRBJ1-4, with a weak D call TRBD1 (6 bases). The V gene lost 3 bases and the J gene lost 8 bases, with 13 bases spanning the gap. From germline, CDR1 is SNHLY and CDR2 FYNNEI. The CDR3 runs to 14 residues. The CDR3 region has the DNA TGTGCCAGCAGTGACCCGGACAGTGGGGAAAAACTGTTTTTT. Translating it yields CASSDPDSGEKLFF.

The chain combines TRBV5-1 with TRBJ2-3, with D perhaps matching TRBD1 (5 bases). The CDR3 is 13 residues long. Germline assignment: CDR1 SGHRS and CDR2 YFSETQ. V lost 7 bases, J lost 0 bases, and 9 bases lay in between. CDR3 DNA: TGCGCCAGCGGGGCGTCTAGCACAGATACGCAGTATTTT. This codes for CASGASSTDTQYF.

This clone turned up a few times. The rearrangement links TRBV7-9 to TRBJ2-2; no reliable D call. CDR1 is SEHNR and CDR2 is FQNEAQ in the germline V gene (reference sequence). The CDR3 length is 12 residues. With 5 bases removed from V and 6 bases from J, the gap between germline ends came to 7 bases. In DNA form, the CDR3 reads TGTGCCAGCAGCCGATCTCCCGGGGAGCTGTTTTTT. It yields the protein CASSRSPGELFF.

V and J are TRBV7-3 and TRBJ2-3, with TRBD1 as a possible D gene (6 bases). Germline lookup yields CDR1 SGHTA and CDR2 FQGTGA. Trimming removed 5 bases at V and 0 bases at J, with 12 bases between. The CDR3 has 15 amino acids. CDR3 sequence (DNA): TGTGCCAGCAGCGGCGGACAGAAGAGCACAGATACGCAGTATTTT. This translates into CASSGGQKSTDTQYF. Based on the CDR3 plus reference TRBV7-3 and TRBJ2-3, the full variable domain is GAGVSQTPSNKVTEKGKYVELRCDPISGHTALYWYRQSLGQGPEFLIYFQGTGAADDSGLPNDRFFAVRPEGSVSTLKIQRTERGDSAVYLCASSGGQKSTDTQYFGPGTRLTVL.

This sequence joins TRBV28 and TRBJ2-1; D is perhaps TRBD2 (5 bases). The CDR3 has 16 amino acids. V dropped 7 bases and J dropped 0 bases, with 16 bases sitting between them. CDR1 and CDR2 (germline): MDHEN, SYDVKM. In DNA form, the CDR3 reads TGTGCCAGCACACCATCGGGGAGTCCCTCCTACAATGAGCAGTTCTTC. This encodes CASTPSGSPSYNEQFF.

V usage is TRBV4-3 and J usage is TRBJ1-1; perhaps TRBD1 as D (5 bases). Germline loops: CDR1 LGHNA, CDR2 YSLEER. Deletions cut 1 base from V and 3 bases from J, with 12 bases between. The CDR3 is 15 residues long. The CDR3 here is CASSQASQGDTEAFF. CDR3 nucleotides: TGCGCCAGCAGCCAAGCGAGCCAGGGTGACACTGAAGCTTTCTTT.

The chain combines TRBV2 with TRBJ1-1, with D possibly TRBD1 on 5 matching bases. The CDR3 is made up of 13 amino acids. Germline lookup yields CDR1 SNHLY and CDR2 FYNNEI. The V end was cut by 4 bases, the J end by 2 bases, with 8 bases between. CDR3 amino acids: CASSGDANTEAFF. CDR3 bases: TGTGCCAGCAGTGGGGACGCAAACACTGAAGCTTTCTTT.

This clone was seen once. The rearrangement links TRBV5-1 to TRBJ2-3; D remains ambiguous. This CDR3 contains 17 residues. V gave up 0 bases and J gave up 5 bases, with 19 bases separating them. From germline, CDR1 is SGHRS and CDR2 YFSETQ. The CDR3 sequence is CASSLAPAGGGRDTQYF. The CDR3 coding sequence is TGCGCCAGCAGCTTGGCTCCGGCCGGCGGTGGTAGAGATACGCAGTATTTT.